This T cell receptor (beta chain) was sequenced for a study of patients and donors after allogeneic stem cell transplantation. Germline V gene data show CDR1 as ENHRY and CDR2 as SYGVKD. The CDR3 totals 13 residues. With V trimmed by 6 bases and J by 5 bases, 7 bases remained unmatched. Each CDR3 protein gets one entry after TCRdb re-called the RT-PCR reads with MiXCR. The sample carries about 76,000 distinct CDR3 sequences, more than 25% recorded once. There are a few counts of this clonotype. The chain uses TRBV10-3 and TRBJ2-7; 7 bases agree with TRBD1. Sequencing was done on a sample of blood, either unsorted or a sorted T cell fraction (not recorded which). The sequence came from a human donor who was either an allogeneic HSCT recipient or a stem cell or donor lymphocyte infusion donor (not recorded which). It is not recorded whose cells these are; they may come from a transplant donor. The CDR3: CAISQDRANEQYF. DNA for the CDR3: TGTGCCATCAGCCAAGACAGGGCCAACGAGCAGTACTTC.